This entry describes one T cell receptor (beta chain). Antigen: not known. This specimen comes from a study of cytomegalovirus exposure and HLA in healthy donors. The PCR was carried out with 60 Vbeta primers and 13 Jbeta primers. Only in-frame clones appear in the TCRdb table, and some are missing; sequencing was by immunoSEQ multiplex PCR. The sample has around 130,000 clones; just over 70% are singletons. Study-level points and caveats: A later analysis showed TCR association rates differing by HLA locus, peaking at DRB1 and lowest at HLA-C.

The CDR3 is made up of 17 amino acids. Germline-derived CDR1 and CDR2 are SQVTM and ANQGSEA. The junction had 9 bases not matched to a gene; V was cut back by 4 bases and J by 2 bases. The receptor was isolated from a woman aged 25 to 45 in good health and CMV-seronegative. This chain connects TRBV29-1 to TRBJ2-2; 11 nucleotides match TRBD2. The material sequenced was PBMCs. DNA for the CDR3: TGCAGCGTTGTATTGGTGACTAGCGGGACAAACACCGGGGAGCTGTTTTTT. As protein: CSVVLVTSGTNTGELFF.